A selection of T cell receptor beta chains follows, all from one sample in a study of monozygotic twins with cystic fibrosis. Sequencing used immunoSEQ multiplex PCR; TCRdb keeps in-frame clones, though not all of them. The sample shows about 24,000 clones, under 95% of them seen only once. Sequencing was performed on blood. The receptors come from a girl aged 2 to 10 with cystic fibrosis. CDR3s include the opening cysteine and the closing phenylalanine or tryptophan. The D gene is left open where the match is weak.

j_call,v_call,d_call,cdr3_aa,cdr3_nt
TRBJ2-3,TRBV25-1,TRBD2,CASSELGTSGYTDTQYF,TGTGCCAGCAGTGAATTAGGGACTAGCGGTTACACAGATACGCAGTATTTT
TRBJ1-2,TRBV7-6,TRBD1,CASSDGTGRLDGYTF,TGTGCCAGCAGCGACGGGACAGGGAGGTTGGATGGCTACACCTTC
TRBJ2-3,TRBV5-4,.,CASRPLTGSPHPTDTQYF,TGTGCCAGCAGACCATTGACAGGTTCCCCCCACCCCACAGATACGCAGTATTTT
TRBJ2-7,TRBV7-8,.,CASSLDGQISYEQYF,TGTGCCAGCAGCTTAGACGGACAGATCTCCTACGAGCAGTACTTC
TRBJ2-1,TRBV29-1,TRBD2,CSVLSGSSYNEQFF,TGCAGCGTCCTTAGCGGGAGCTCCTACAATGAGCAGTTCTTC
TRBJ1-2,TRBV4-1,.,CASSQERVGRGYTF,TGCGCCAGCAGCCAAGAAAGGGTAGGTCGAGGCTACACCTTC
TRBJ2-5,TRBV9,TRBD2,CASSVVSGGAQETQYF,TGTGCCAGCAGCGTAGTTAGCGGGGGGGCCCAAGAGACCCAGTACTTC
TRBJ2-5,TRBV5-4,.,CASSGDSSQETQYF,TGTGCCAGCAGCGGTGACAGCTCCCAAGAGACCCAGTACTTC
TRBJ1-1,TRBV6-5,.,CASREGYGVSEAFF,TGTGCCAGCAGGGAAGGATATGGGGTCTCTGAAGCTTTCTTT
TRBJ1-1,TRBV6-5,TRBD1,CASRSTGANTEAFF,TGTGCCAGCAGATCGACAGGGGCCAACACTGAAGCTTTCTTT
TRBJ1-1,TRBV7-2,TRBD1,CASSLALDRADTEAFF,TGTGCCAGCAGCTTAGCGCTGGACAGGGCCGACACTGAAGCTTTCTTT
TRBJ1-2,TRBV25-1,TRBD1,CASRTNTDRGYDYGYTF,TGTGCCAGCAGGACTAACACCGACAGGGGTTACGACTATGGCTACACCTTC